One sample yielded the 10 T cell receptor beta chains listed below, sequenced in a study of shared clonotypes between healthy human individuals. Only in-frame clones appear in the TCRdb table, and some are missing; sequencing was by immunoSEQ multiplex PCR. This repertoire shows about 320,000 clones, 80% to 90% found once; its top ten account for roughly 15%. Sequencing was done on a sample of memory CD8+ T cells sorted from blood. Subset described: CD45RO+ cells pooled with CCR7-negative TemRA cells. Receptor source: a young man in good health.

As concerns this clone: The same CDR3 can be traced to other DNA sequences in this sample. The chain couples TRBV4-2 to TRBJ2-5; perhaps D is TRBD1 or TRBD2 (5 bases each). The germline CDR1 and CDR2 sequences are LGHNA and YNFKEQ. CDR3 size: 14 residues. Deletions cut 4 bases from V and 5 bases from J, with 14 bases between. The CDR3 DNA reads TGTGCCAGCAGCCCAGGACAAGGCGGGGAGACCCAGTACTTC. This codes for CASSPGQGGETQYF.

This sequence joins TRBV6-1 and TRBJ2-5, with a possible D match to TRBD2 (5 bases). CDR1 and CDR2 from the germline V gene are MNHNS and SASEGT. Trimming shortened V by 4 bases and J by 5 bases, and 11 bases separated the two germline ends. The CDR3 consists of 13 residues. This CDR3 is CASSGGGSETQYF. The CDR3 nucleotides read TGTGCCAGCAGTGGCGGCGGGTCTGAGACCCAGTACTTC.

V gene TRBV27 combines with J gene TRBJ2-3, with 11 bases that match TRBD2. CDR1 and CDR2 (germline): MNHEY, SMNVEV (reference sequence). This CDR3 comprises 16 residues. The V segment lost 3 bases and the J segment 2 bases; nucleotides outside the gene matches: 4. The DNA of the CDR3 is TGTGCCAGCAGTTTTAGTAGCGGGGGGGCCACAGATACGCAGTATTTT. It codes for CASSFSSGGATDTQYF.

V is TRBV10-3 and J is TRBJ2-3, with D maybe TRBD2 (6 bases). CDR3 size: 14 residues. The V end lost 6 bases, the J end lost 4 bases, and 14 bases lay between the germline ends. From germline, CDR1 is ENHRY and CDR2 SYGVKD. CDR3 sequence (DNA): TGTGCCATCAGGCAGCAAGGGGAGGCAGATACGCAGTATTTT. Its protein is CAIRQQGEADTQYF.

This clone was recorded a few times. The CDR3 protein is CASSDVGSGNTIYF. CDR3 coding DNA: TGCGCCAGCAGTGATGTGGGCTCTGGAAACACCATATATTTT. The rearrangement uses TRBV10-2 and TRBJ1-3; D uncertain. V dropped 3 bases and J dropped 0 bases, with 6 bases sitting between them. The V gene's germline CDR1 is WSHSY and CDR2 SAAADI. The CDR3 sequence is 14 residues long.

CDR3 protein: CASSADGFNREQYF. The CDR3 coding sequence is TGTGCCAGCAGCGCGGACGGCTTCAATCGCGAGCAGTACTTC. The chain combines TRBV9 with TRBJ2-7; D remains unclear. Trimming left V 3 bases short and J 6 bases short, with 16 bases between. Per germline, CDR1 SGDLS and CDR2 YYNGEE. This CDR3 contains 14 residues.

In this sample, this clone turned up a few times. The V and J genes are TRBV30 and TRBJ2-7; 10 bases match TRBD2. J gave up 5 bases and V 0 bases, and 10 bases lay outside the gene matches. CDR1 is GTSNPN, CDR2 SVGIG, per germline (reference sequence). The CDR3 sequence is 16 residues long. CDR3 DNA: TGTGCCTGGAGTGTAAGCCAGGGACTAGCGTTCAACGAGCAGTACTTC. Protein: CAWSVSQGLAFNEQYF.

This clone was detected once. The J gene is TRBJ2-7, the V gene TRBV6-5, with no clear D. CDR1 and CDR2 from the germline V gene are MNHEY and SVGAGI. V was clipped by 2 bases and J by 3 bases, with 14 bases between them. This CDR3 comprises 15 residues. CDR3 residues: CASSYREVAVYEQYF. The CDR3 DNA reads as TGTGCCAGCAGTTACCGTGAAGTGGCCGTCTACGAGCAGTACTTC.

The gene calls are TRBV6-5 and TRBJ2-2; D uncertain. The germline V gene encodes CDR1 MNHEY and CDR2 SVGAGI. V lost 2 bases to trimming and J lost 2 bases, with 9 bases between them. The CDR3 covers 15 residues. The CDR3 loop is CASSYLFPNTGELFF. For the CDR3, the DNA is TGTGCCAGCAGTTACCTGTTCCCTAACACCGGGGAGCTGTTTTTT.

V gene TRBV6-5 combines with J gene TRBJ1-2; TRBD1 matches 7 bases. Germline loops: CDR1 MNHEY, CDR2 SVGAGI. V shed 2 bases, J shed 6 bases, and the junction held 9 bases outside the gene matches. The CDR3 runs 15 residues. For the CDR3, the DNA is TGTGCCAGCAGTTACCTCGCCAGGGGGTATGATGGCTACACCTTC. Translating it yields CASSYLARGYDGYTF.